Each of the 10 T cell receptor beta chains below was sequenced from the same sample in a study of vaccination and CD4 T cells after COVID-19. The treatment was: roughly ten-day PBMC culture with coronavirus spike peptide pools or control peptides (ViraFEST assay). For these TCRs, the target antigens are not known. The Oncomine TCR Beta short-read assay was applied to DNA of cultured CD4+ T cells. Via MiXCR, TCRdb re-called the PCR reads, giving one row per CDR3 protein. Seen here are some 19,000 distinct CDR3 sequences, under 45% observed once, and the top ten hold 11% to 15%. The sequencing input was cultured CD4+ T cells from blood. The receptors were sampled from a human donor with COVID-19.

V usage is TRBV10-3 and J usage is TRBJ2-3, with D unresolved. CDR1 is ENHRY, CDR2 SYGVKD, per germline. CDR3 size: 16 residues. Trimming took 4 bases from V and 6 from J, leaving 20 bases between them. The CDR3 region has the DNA TGTGCCATCAGTGGGCAGACGAGGCCGAGCAGGGATACGCAGTATTTT. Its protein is CAISGQTRPSRDTQYF.

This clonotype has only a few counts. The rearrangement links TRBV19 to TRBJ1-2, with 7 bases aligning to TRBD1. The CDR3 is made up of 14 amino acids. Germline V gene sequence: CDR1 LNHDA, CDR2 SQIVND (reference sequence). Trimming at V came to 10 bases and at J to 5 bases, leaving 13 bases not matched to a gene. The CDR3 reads CANIEWTQGYGYTF. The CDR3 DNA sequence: TGTGCCAACATAGAATGGACACAGGGGTATGGCTACACCTTC.

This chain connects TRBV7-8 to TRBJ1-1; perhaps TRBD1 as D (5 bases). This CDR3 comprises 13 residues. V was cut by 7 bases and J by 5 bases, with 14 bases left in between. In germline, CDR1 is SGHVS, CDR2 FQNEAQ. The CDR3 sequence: CASTEMGGTEAFF. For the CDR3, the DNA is TGTGCCAGCACCGAAATGGGGGGGACTGAAGCTTTCTTT.

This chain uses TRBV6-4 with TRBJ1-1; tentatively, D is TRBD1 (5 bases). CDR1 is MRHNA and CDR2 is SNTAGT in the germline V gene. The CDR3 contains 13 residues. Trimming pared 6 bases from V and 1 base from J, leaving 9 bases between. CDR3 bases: TGTGCCAGCAGAAGGGGCCAGAACACTGAAGCTTTCTTT. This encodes CASRRGQNTEAFF.

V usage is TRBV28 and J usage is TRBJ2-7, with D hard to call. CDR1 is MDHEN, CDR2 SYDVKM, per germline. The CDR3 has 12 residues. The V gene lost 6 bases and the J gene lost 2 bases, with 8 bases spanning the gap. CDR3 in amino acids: CASRSGPYEQYF. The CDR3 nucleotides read TGTGCCAGCAGATCAGGTCCCTACGAGCAGTACTTC.

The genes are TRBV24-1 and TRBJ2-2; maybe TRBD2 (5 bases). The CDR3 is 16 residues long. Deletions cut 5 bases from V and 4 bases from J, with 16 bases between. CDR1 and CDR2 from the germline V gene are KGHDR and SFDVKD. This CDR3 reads CATSAGKLGITGELFF. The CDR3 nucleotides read TGTGCCACCAGTGCGGGGAAACTGGGGATCACCGGGGAGCTGTTTTTT.

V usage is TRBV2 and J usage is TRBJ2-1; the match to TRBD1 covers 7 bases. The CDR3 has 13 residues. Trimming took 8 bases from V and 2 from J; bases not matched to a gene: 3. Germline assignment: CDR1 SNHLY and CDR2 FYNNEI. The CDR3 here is CASGDSPYNEQFF. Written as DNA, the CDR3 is TGTGCCAGCGGGGACAGCCCCTACAATGAGCAGTTCTTC.

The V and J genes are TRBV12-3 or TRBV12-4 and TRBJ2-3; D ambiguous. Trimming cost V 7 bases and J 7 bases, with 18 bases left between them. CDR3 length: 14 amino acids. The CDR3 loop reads CASTRLLGSYTQYF. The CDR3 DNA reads TGTGCCAGCACCCGCCTTCTAGGGTCCTATACGCAGTATTTT.

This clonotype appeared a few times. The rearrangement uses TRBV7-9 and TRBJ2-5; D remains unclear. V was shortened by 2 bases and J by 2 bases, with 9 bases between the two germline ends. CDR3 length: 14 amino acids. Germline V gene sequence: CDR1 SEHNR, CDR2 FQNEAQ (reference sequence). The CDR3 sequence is CASSLYTAQETQYF. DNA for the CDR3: TGTGCCAGCAGCTTATATACAGCGCAAGAGACCCAGTACTTC.

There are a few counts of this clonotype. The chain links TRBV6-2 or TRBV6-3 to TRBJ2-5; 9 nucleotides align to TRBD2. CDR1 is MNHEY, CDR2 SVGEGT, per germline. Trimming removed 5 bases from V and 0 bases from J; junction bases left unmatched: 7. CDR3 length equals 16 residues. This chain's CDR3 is CASSGLAGRYQETQYF. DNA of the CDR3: TGTGCCAGCAGTGGCCTAGCGGGGCGCTACCAAGAGACCCAGTACTTC.